This T cell receptor (beta chain) is from a study of beta chain features in type 1 diabetes. General study findings and limits: For type 1 diabetes patients, VDJ junctions showed fewer insertions and more deletions. Moderately but significantly shorter TCRB CDR3s were found in Type 1 diabetes patients in all four CD4+ subsets.

Trimming took 4 bases from V and 6 from J, leaving 13 bases between them. This CDR3 is 14 amino acids long. Per germline, CDR1 LGHNA and CDR2 YNFKEQ. Since all of the isolated RNA was reverse transcribed, expressed TCRB transcripts were what got sequenced. Using immunoSEQ multiplex PCR, the repertoire was profiled, and TCRdb retains in-frame clones only, with some absent. The data contain hundreds of thousands of clones, roughly an eighth of them singletons. This clone turned up a few times. Its cognate antigen is unknown. The sequenced sample consisted of naive CD4+ T cells from blood. The receptor was isolated from a man younger than 35 with type 1 diabetes. This sequence joins TRBV4-2 and TRBJ2-4, with D possibly being TRBD1 (5 bases). CDR3 sequence: CASSPQGFRNIQYF. DNA for the CDR3: TGTGCCAGCAGCCCCCAGGGTTTTCGAAACATTCAGTACTTC.